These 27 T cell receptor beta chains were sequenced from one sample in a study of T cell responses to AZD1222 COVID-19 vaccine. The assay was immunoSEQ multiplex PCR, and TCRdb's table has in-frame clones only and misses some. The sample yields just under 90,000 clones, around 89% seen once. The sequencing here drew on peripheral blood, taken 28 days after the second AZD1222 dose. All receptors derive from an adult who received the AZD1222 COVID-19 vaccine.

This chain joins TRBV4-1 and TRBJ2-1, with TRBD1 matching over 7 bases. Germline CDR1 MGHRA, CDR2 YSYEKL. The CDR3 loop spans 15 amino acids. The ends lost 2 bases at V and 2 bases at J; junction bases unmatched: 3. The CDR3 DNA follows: TGCGCCAGCAGCCAACAGACAGGGCCCTACAATGAGCAGTTCTTC. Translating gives CASSQQTGPYNEQFF.

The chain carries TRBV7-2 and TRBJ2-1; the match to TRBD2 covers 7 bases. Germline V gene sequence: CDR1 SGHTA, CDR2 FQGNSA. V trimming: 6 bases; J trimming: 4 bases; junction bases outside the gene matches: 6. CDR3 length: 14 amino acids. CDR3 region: CASSEAGNYNEQFF. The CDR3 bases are TGTGCCAGCAGTGAAGCGGGGAATTACAATGAGCAGTTCTTC.

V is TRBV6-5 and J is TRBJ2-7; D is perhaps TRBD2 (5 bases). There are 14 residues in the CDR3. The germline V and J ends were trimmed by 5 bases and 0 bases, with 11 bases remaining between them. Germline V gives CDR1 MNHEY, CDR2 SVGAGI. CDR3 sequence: CASSPGLFSYEQYF. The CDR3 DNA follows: TGTGCCAGCAGTCCCGGACTTTTCTCCTACGAGCAGTACTTC.

CDR3 in DNA: TGTGCCAGCAGTGAATATGCGGGGGCGTTGAACTATGGCTACACCTTC. It is translated as CASSEYAGALNYGYTF. J is TRBJ1-2 and V is TRBV2; TRBD1 might be the D (6 bases). CDR3 length equals 16 residues. V gave up 2 bases and J gave up 2 bases, with 15 bases separating them. Germline V gene data show CDR1 as SNHLY and CDR2 as FYNNEI.

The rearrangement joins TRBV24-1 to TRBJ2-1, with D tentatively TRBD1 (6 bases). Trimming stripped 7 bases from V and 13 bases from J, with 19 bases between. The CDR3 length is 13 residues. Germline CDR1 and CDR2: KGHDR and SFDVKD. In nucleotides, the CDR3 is TGTGCCACCAGGTCCCCTACAGGGTTAAAACAGTTCTTC. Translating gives CATRSPTGLKQFF.

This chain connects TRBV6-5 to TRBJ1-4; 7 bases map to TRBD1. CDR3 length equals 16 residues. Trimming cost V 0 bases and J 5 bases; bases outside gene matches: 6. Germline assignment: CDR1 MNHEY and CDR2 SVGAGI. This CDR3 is CASSYSAGQRNEKLFF. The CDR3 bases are TGTGCCAGCAGTTACTCTGCGGGACAGAGAAATGAAAAACTGTTTTTT.

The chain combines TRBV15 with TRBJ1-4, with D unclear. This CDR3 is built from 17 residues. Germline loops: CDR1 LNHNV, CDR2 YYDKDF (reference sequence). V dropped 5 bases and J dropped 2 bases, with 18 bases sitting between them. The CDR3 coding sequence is TGTGCCACCAGCCCTTCGGGGAGTGGGAGGACTAATGAAAAACTGTTTTTT. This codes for CATSPSGSGRTNEKLFF.

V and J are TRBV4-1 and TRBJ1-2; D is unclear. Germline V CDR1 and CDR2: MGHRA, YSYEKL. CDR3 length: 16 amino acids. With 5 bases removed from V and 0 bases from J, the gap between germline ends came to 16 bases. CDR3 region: CASSISDIGANYGYTF. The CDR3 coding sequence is TGCGCCAGCAGCATTTCCGACATAGGCGCTAACTATGGCTACACCTTC.

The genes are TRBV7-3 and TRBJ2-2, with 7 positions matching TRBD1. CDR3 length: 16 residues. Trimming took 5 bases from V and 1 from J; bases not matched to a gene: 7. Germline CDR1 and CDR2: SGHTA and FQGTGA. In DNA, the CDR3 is TGTGCCAGCAGCCCTAAAGGGGGCGGGAACACCGGGGAGCTGTTTTTT. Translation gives CASSPKGGGNTGELFF. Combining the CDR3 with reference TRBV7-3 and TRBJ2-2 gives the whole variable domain GAGVSQTPSNKVTEKGKYVELRCDPISGHTALYWYRQSLGQGPEFLIYFQGTGAADDSGLPNDRFFAVRPEGSVSTLKIQRTERGDSAVYLCASSPKGGGNTGELFFGEGSRLTVL.

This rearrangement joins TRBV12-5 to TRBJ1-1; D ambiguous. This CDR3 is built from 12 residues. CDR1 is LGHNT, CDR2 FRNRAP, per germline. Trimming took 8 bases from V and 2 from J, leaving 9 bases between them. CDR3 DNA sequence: TGTGCTAGTCAACTTAGCAACACTGAAGCTTTCTTT. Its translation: CASQLSNTEAFF.

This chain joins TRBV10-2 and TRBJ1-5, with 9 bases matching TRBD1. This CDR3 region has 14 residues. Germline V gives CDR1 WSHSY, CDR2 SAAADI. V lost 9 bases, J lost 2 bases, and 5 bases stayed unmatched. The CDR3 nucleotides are TGCGCCAGTCAACAGGGGGCGGGCAATCAGCCCCAGCATTTT. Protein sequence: CASQQGAGNQPQHF.

The CDR3 DNA reads as TGTGCCAGCGGGGCGGAGGGCGGCACTGAAGCTTTCTTT. Translation: CASGAEGGTEAFF. This chain connects TRBV2 to TRBJ1-1, with D perhaps TRBD1 (5 bases). The CDR3 loop spans 13 amino acids. Germline CDR1 is SNHLY and CDR2 is FYNNEI. Trimming took 8 bases from V and 4 from J, leaving 14 bases between them.

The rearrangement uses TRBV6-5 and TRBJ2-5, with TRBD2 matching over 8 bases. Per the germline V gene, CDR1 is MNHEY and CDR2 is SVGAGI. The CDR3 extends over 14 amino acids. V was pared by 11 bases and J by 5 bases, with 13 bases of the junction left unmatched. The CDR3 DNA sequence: TGTGCCCTACATCGAGCGGGGGCTGAGGAGACCCAGTACTTC. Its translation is CALHRAGAEETQYF.

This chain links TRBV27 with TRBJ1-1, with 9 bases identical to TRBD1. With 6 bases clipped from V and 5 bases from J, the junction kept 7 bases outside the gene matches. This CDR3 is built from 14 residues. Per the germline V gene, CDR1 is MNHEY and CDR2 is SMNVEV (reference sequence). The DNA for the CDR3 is TGTGCCAGCAGCAAAGACAGGGGGGGGACTGAAGCTTTCTTT. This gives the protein CASSKDRGGTEAFF.

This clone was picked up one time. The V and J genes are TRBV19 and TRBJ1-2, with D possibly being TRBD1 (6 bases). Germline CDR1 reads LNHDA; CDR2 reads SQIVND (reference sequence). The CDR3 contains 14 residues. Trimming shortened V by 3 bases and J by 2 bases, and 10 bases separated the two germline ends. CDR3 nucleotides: TGTGCCAGTAGTATCGCAGGGGACAACTATGGCTACACCTTC. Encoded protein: CASSIAGDNYGYTF. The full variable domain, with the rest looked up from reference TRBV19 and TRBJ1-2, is DGGITQSPKYLFRKEGQNVTLSCEQNLNHDAMYWYRQDPGQGLRLIYYSQIVNDFQKGDIAEGYSVSREKKESFPLTVTSAQKNPTAFYLCASSIAGDNYGYTFGSGTRLTVV.

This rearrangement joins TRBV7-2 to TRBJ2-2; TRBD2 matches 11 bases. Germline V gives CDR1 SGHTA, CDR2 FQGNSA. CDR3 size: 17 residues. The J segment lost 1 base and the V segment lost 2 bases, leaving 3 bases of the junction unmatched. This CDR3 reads CASSLLGLAGNTGELFF. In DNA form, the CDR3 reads TGTGCCAGCAGCTTATTAGGACTAGCGGGGAACACCGGGGAGCTGTTTTTT.

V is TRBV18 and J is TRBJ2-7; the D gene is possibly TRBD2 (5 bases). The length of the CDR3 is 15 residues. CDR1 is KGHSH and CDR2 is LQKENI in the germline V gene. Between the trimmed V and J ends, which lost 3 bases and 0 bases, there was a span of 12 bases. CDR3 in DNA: TGTGCCAGCTCACCCCTTGATGGGAGCTCCTACGAGCAGTACTTC. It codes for CASSPLDGSSYEQYF.

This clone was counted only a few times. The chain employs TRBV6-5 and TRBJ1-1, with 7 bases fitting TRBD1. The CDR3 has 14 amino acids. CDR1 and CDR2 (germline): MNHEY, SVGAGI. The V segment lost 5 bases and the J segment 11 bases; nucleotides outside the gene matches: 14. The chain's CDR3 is CASSNEDRVPAAFF. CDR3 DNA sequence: TGTGCCAGCAGTAATGAAGACAGGGTCCCAGCGGCTTTCTTT.

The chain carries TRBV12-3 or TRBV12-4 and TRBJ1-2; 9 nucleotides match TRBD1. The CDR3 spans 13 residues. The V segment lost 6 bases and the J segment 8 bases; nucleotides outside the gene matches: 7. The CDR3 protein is CASSPQGARGYTF. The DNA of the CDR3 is TGTGCCAGCAGCCCACAGGGGGCGCGGGGCTACACCTTC.

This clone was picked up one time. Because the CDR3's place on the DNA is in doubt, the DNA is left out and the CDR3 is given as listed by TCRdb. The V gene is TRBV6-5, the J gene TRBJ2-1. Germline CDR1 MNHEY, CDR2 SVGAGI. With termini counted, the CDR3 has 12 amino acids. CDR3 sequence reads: CASSTSWNEQFF.

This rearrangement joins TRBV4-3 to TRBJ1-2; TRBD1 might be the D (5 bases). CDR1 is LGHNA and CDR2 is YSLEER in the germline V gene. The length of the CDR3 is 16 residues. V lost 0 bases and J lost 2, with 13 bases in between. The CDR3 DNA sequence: TGCGCCAGCAGCCAAGATCAGGGTCAGAGAAACTATGGCTACACCTTC. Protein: CASSQDQGQRNYGYTF.

The CDR3 bases are TGTGCCAGCTCACAAATTACAGGGACCGAGCAGTTCTTC. Translated, it gives CASSQITGTEQFF. The rearrangement joins TRBV18 to TRBJ2-1, with D perhaps matching TRBD1 (6 bases). The CDR3 consists of 13 residues. CDR1 and CDR2 from the germline V gene are KGHSH and LQKENI. The V gene lost 4 bases and the J gene lost 10 bases, with 14 bases spanning the gap.

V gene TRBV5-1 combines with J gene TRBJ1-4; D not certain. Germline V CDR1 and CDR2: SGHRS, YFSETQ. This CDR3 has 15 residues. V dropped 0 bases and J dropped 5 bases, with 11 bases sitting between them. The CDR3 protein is CASSLGQMLNEKLFF. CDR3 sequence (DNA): TGCGCCAGCAGCTTGGGTCAGATGTTAAATGAAAAACTGTTTTTT.

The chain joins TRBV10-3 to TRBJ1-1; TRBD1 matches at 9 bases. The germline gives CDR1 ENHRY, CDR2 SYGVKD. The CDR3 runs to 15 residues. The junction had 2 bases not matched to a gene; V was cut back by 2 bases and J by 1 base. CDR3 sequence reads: CAISEQTGGNTEAFF. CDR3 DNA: TGTGCCATCAGTGAGCAGACAGGGGGGAACACTGAAGCTTTCTTT.

The CDR3: CATSKWERGPEAFF. The CDR3 DNA sequence: TGTGCCACCAGCAAGTGGGAGCGGGGTCCTGAAGCTTTCTTT. The V and J genes are TRBV15 and TRBJ1-1; D call uncertain. The CDR3 extends over 14 amino acids. Per the germline V gene, CDR1 is LNHNV and CDR2 is YYDKDF (reference sequence). Trimming cost V 4 bases and J 6 bases, with 15 bases left between them.

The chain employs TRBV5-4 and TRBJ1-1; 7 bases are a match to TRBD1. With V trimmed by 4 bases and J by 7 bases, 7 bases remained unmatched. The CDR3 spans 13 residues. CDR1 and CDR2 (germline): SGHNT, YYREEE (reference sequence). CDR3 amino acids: CASSPRGLDEAFF. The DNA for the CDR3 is TGTGCCAGCAGCCCAAGGGGGCTGGATGAAGCTTTCTTT. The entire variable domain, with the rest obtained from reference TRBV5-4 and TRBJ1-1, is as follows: ETGVTQSPTHLIKTRGQQVTLRCSSQSGHNTVSWYQQALGQGPQFIFQYYREEENGRGNFPPRFSGLQFPNYSSELNVNALELDDSALYLCASSPRGLDEAFFGQGTRLTVV.

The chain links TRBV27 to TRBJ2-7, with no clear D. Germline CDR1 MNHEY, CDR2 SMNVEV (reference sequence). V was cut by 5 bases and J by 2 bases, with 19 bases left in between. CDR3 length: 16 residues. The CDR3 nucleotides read TGTGCCAGCAGTGCCCCCGGCACCCTTCTGGCCTACGAGCAGTACTTC. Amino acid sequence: CASSAPGTLLAYEQYF.